The entry that follows covers one TCR beta chain sequence. Its specific antigen is unknown. Base qualities are not provided; no much larger clone lies one nucleotide away. The data belong to a study of regulatory T cells (dated 2018 in TCRdb). For the wider study: The study compared T-cell receptor beta repertoires of sorted regulatory, conventional CD4+ and CD8+ T cells between CD3G-deficient patients and healthy controls. Study-level results and caveats: Patient-derived CD8+ T cells showed a nonsignificant trend toward reduced Shannon entropy compared with control CD8+ cells. Repertoires from patients had restricted unique TRB V-J pairs and skewed V and J gene usage, with the strongest effect in regulatory T cells.

Every CD3G-deficient patient showed evidence of autoimmunity, and the autoimmunity was more severe in two of the patients. Patients ranged from 2 to 39 years of age at testing and had reduced naive and increased memory CD4+ and CD8+ T-cell proportions. Roughly six individuals with CD3G deficiency were included in the patient group. Patient samples and clinical data were obtained from an international physician network spanning the United States, Europe and Asia. Peripheral blood mononuclear cells were isolated by Ficoll density separation. CD3+ CD8+ CD4- T cells were isolated using a FACSAria cell sorter. The germline V gene (reference sequence) supplies CDR1 SEHNR and CDR2 FQNEAQ. V loses 8 bases of germline sequence and J loses 7 bases, and the interval between the two ends is 14 bases. The CDR3 sequence holds 12 residues, the cysteine and phenylalanine included. Here the CDR3 DNA is all that survives: 36 bases in frame from base 1.

In the multiplex PCR, 52 forward TRBV primers and 13 reverse TRBJ primers were used, and assay-based and computational corrections were applied for amplification bias. Rearranged TRB loci were amplified from genomic DNA by multiplex PCR within the immunoSEQ assay. TRB amplicons were sequenced using an Illumina HiSeq platform. The authors processed their data as follows. Custom algorithms error-filtered the raw sequences and aligned them to reference gene sequences, after which the immunoSEQ online tools were used for analysis. Frequencies of productive and nonproductive TRB rearrangements were evaluated among both unique and total sequences. For TRB CDR3 positions 6 and 7, hydrophobicity together with amino acid composition served as the basis for assessing self-reactivity potential. Groups were compared by t tests, Mann-Whitney tests or two-way ANOVA performed in Prism software. Drawn from immuneACCESS, this table holds only the in-frame rearrangements with V and J called that TCRdb kept. Clones are partly lost; checked studies trace under half to an unresolved V gene and leave the rest unexplained. The D gene and trimming were derived from the DNA, and the V and J assignments and clone size from that table. The sample table holds about 18,000 clones, of which roughly 90% were seen once. Roughly 32% of the sample comes from the top ten.

This chain is built from TRBV7-9 and TRBJ1-1; the D gene is possibly TRBD1, with 6 bases matching. The TCR originated in a person aged 18-30 years with CD3G deficiency. The sample was CD8+ T cells sorted from blood. In nucleotides, the sequence is TGTGCCAGCCCCGGGGGGCGAGGTGAAGCTTTCTTT. Translated, this is CASPGGRGEAFF.